Below are 19 T cell receptor beta chains sequenced from a single sample in a study of T cell responses to AZD1222 COVID-19 vaccine. The data were produced by immunoSEQ multiplex PCR, yet TCRdb's version contains in-frame clones alone and is incomplete. The sample consists of approximately 52,000 clones, approximately 88% of them appearing once. The source was peripheral blood, collected 28 days after the second AZD1222 dose. Source of these receptors: an adult who received the AZD1222 COVID-19 vaccine.

The V call is TRBV6-2 or TRBV6-3, the J call TRBJ2-2; 7 nucleotides align to TRBD1. V lost 6 bases, J lost 2 bases, and 3 bases stayed unmatched. The CDR3 is 14 amino acids. CDR1 is MNHEY, CDR2 SVGEGT, per germline. The CDR3 is CASSRTGNTGELFF. CDR3 DNA: TGTGCCAGCAGCCGGACAGGAAACACCGGGGAGCTGTTTTTT.

V usage is TRBV2 and J usage is TRBJ1-1, with 9 positions matching TRBD1. The ends lost 3 bases at V and 3 bases at J; junction bases unmatched: 5. The CDR3 runs 15 residues. Germline V gives CDR1 SNHLY, CDR2 FYNNEI. CDR3 loop: CASSEDRGGYTEAFF. As DNA, the CDR3 is TGTGCCAGCAGTGAGGACAGGGGAGGTTACACTGAAGCTTTCTTT. The variable domain in full, completed from reference TRBV2 and TRBJ1-1, reads EPEVTQTPSHQVTQMGQEVILRCVPISNHLYFYWYRQILGQKVEFLVSFYNNEISEKSEIFDDQFSVERPDGSNFTLKIRSTKLEDSAMYFCASSEDRGGYTEAFFGQGTRLTVV.

The V and J genes are TRBV6-5 and TRBJ2-7; 8 positions agree with TRBD1. The CDR3 length is 15 residues. With 2 bases clipped from V and 2 bases from J, the junction kept 5 bases outside the gene matches. Germline V lookup: CDR1 MNHEY, CDR2 SVGAGI. The CDR3, as DNA: TGTGCCAGCAGTTACGCTACAGGGGGAACCTACGAGCAGTACTTC. Translating it yields CASSYATGGTYEQYF.

V usage is TRBV18 and J usage is TRBJ2-6, with D tentatively TRBD1 (6 bases). Trimming took 4 bases from V and 2 from J, leaving 9 bases between them. CDR1 is KGHSH, CDR2 LQKENI, per germline. The CDR3 is 15 residues long. The CDR3, as DNA: TGTGCCAGCTCACGACAGGATCCTGGGGCCAACGTCCTGACTTTC. This codes for CASSRQDPGANVLTF.

The rearrangement uses TRBV5-1 and TRBJ1-1; D not resolved. This CDR3 has 14 residues. Germline V gives CDR1 SGHRS, CDR2 YFSETQ. Trimming shortened V by 5 bases and J by 8 bases, and 19 bases separated the two germline ends. CDR3 DNA sequence: TGCGCCAGCAGGGATCGTCCGACCGATACAGAAGCTTTCTTT. Its translation: CASRDRPTDTEAFF.

The chain has TRBV20-1 and TRBJ2-1; D is unclear. The ends were cut back, 4 bases at V and 6 bases at J, with 7 bases in the middle. This CDR3 has 11 amino acids. Per germline, CDR1 DFQATT and CDR2 SNEGSKA (reference sequence). For the CDR3, the DNA is TGCAGTGCTAATACGGGCAATGAGCAGTTCTTC. Protein sequence: CSANTGNEQFF.

As to this clone: Relative to the germline gene, one junction end is altered; a read error may explain this. This rearrangement joins TRBV7-2 to TRBJ1-2; perhaps TRBD1 as D (6 bases). Germline V gene sequence: CDR1 SGHTA, CDR2 FQGNSA. This CDR3 region has 13 residues. The DNA for the CDR3 is TGTGCCAGCACCCCCCAGGGGCATCCCCCCTACTCCTTC. Protein product: CASTPQGHPPYSF.

The chain is built from TRBV29-1 and TRBJ2-2; D possibly corresponds to TRBD2 (5 bases). Germline V lookup: CDR1 SQVTM, CDR2 ANQGSEA. The V gene lost 4 bases and the J gene lost 5 bases, with 11 bases spanning the gap. The CDR3 is 13 amino acids. The CDR3 protein is CSVGGPGTGELFF. The CDR3 nucleotides read TGCAGCGTTGGAGGGCCGGGGACCGGGGAGCTGTTTTTT.

A single count supports this clone. V gene TRBV5-1 combines with J gene TRBJ1-3, with TRBD1 as a possible D gene (6 bases). Trimming removed 4 bases from V and 0 bases from J, with 11 bases in between. This CDR3 has 15 residues. The germline V gene has CDR1 SGHRS and CDR2 YFSETQ. This CDR3 is CASSETGRSGNTIYF. The CDR3, as DNA: TGCGCCAGCAGCGAAACAGGGCGCTCTGGAAACACCATATATTTT. The variable domain in full, completed from reference TRBV5-1 and TRBJ1-3, reads KAGVTQTPRYLIKTRGQQVTLSCSPISGHRSVSWYQQTPGQGLQFLFEYFSETQRNKGNFPGRFSGRQFSNSRSEMNVSTLELGDSALYLCASSETGRSGNTIYFGEGSWLTVV.

This chain uses TRBV19 with TRBJ1-5; a possible D gene is TRBD1 (5 bases). The CDR3 is made up of 15 amino acids. V shed 3 bases and J shed 6 bases, with 15 bases lying between them. Per the germline V gene, CDR1 is LNHDA and CDR2 is SQIVND (reference sequence). The CDR3: CASSIAPGSGQPQHF. The CDR3 DNA follows: TGTGCCAGTAGTATCGCGCCAGGGAGCGGTCAGCCCCAGCATTTT.

With regard to this clone: The junction and the germline gene differ at one end; a read error may be behind it. The J gene is TRBJ2-7, the V gene TRBV7-2; D tentatively fits TRBD1 or TRBD2 (5 bases each). The CDR3 length is 12 residues. Germline CDR1 is SGHTA and CDR2 is FQGNSA. The CDR3 loop is CASSPTGQRGHF. In DNA form, the CDR3 reads TGTGCCAGCAGCCCGACGGGGCAGAGAGGCCACTTC.

This sequence joins TRBV10-3 and TRBJ1-1, with D possibly matching TRBD1 (6 bases). There are 13 residues in the CDR3. From germline, CDR1 is ENHRY and CDR2 SYGVKD. Between the trimmed V and J ends, which lost 3 bases and 5 bases, there was a span of 10 bases. The CDR3 sequence: CAISDIGGTEAFF. As DNA, the CDR3 is TGTGCCATCAGTGATATAGGGGGGACTGAAGCTTTCTTT.

The rearrangement uses TRBV30 and TRBJ2-7, with D hard to call. Looked up from germline, CDR1 is GTSNPN and CDR2 is SVGIG (reference sequence). This CDR3 is built from 12 residues. Between the trimmed V and J ends, which lost 7 bases and 1 base, there was a span of 11 bases. The CDR3 loop reads CAFSLGSYEQYF. CDR3 coding DNA: TGTGCCTTTTCTTTGGGGTCCTACGAGCAGTACTTC. Drawing the rest from reference TRBV30 and TRBJ2-7, the complete variable domain is SQTIHQWPATLVQPVGSPLSLECTVEGTSNPNLYWYRQAAGRGLQLLFYSVGIGQISSEVPQNLSASRPQDRQFILSSKKLLLSDSGFYLCAFSLGSYEQYFGPGTRLTVT.

This clone was found a few times. The V and J genes are TRBV19 and TRBJ1-5; possibly TRBD1 for D (5 bases). Germline loops: CDR1 LNHDA, CDR2 SQIVND (reference sequence). The CDR3 consists of 15 residues. Trimming cost V 6 bases and J 0 bases, with 12 bases left between them. The CDR3 reads CASSLSGNSNQPQHF. DNA for the CDR3: TGTGCCAGTAGCTTATCAGGGAATAGCAATCAGCCCCAGCATTTT.

The chain employs TRBV12-3 or TRBV12-4 and TRBJ2-7, with D maybe TRBD2 (5 bases). CDR3 size: 13 residues. V shed 6 bases and J shed 2 bases, with 11 bases lying between them. The DNA of the CDR3 is TGTGCCAGCAGCCGCATCGGGGCCTACGAGCAGTACTTC. It codes for CASSRIGAYEQYF.

The V call is TRBV5-1, the J call TRBJ2-7; 7 nucleotides align to TRBD1. Germline values: CDR1 SGHRS, CDR2 YFSETQ. With 0 bases clipped from V and 0 bases from J, the junction kept 6 bases outside the gene matches. The CDR3 is 16 amino acids. This CDR3 is CASSLGQGRDSYEQYF. In nucleotides, the CDR3 is TGCGCCAGCAGCTTGGGACAGGGAAGGGACTCCTACGAGCAGTACTTC.

This clone was found once. The chain employs TRBV6-5 and TRBJ1-5, with D maybe TRBD1 (5 bases). Per the germline V gene, CDR1 is MNHEY and CDR2 is SVGAGI. The CDR3 totals 13 residues. V lost 4 bases to trimming and J lost 7 bases, with 11 bases between them. In DNA, the CDR3 is TGTGCCAGCAGTTCCCAGGGAGGGCAGCCCCAGCATTTT. It specifies CASSSQGGQPQHF.

V and J are TRBV9 and TRBJ2-1; 8 positions match TRBD2. The CDR3 extends over 15 amino acids. The V segment lost 3 bases and the J segment 4 bases; nucleotides outside the gene matches: 6. The germline gives CDR1 SGDLS, CDR2 YYNGEE. The CDR3 sequence is CASSASGRGYNEQFF. The CDR3 nucleotides read TGTGCCAGCAGCGCGAGCGGGAGAGGGTACAATGAGCAGTTCTTC.

V and J are TRBV3-1 (or the pseudogene TRBV3-2) and TRBJ2-7, with a weak D call TRBD1 (6 bases). The V gene's germline CDR1 is LGHDT and CDR2 YNNKEL (reference sequence). The CDR3 spans 15 residues. Trimming shortened V by 0 bases and J by 3 bases, and 12 bases separated the two germline ends. CDR3 sequence (DNA): TGTGCCAGCAGCCAAGATCGGACAGCTGTCTACGAGCAGTACTTC. This translates into CASSQDRTAVYEQYF.